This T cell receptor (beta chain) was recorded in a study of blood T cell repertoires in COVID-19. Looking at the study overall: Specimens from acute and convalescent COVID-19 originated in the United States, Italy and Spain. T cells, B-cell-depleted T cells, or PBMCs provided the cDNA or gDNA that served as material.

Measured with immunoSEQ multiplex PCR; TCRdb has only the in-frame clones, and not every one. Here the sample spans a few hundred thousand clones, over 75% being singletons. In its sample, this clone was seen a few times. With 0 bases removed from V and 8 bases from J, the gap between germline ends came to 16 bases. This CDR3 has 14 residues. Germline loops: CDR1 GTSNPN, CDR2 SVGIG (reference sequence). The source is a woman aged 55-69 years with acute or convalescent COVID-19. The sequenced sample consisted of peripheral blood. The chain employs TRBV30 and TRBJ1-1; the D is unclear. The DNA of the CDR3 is TGTGCCTGGAGTGTGGGCTCCCCTAACTGGGAAGCTTTCTTT. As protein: CAWSVGSPNWEAFF. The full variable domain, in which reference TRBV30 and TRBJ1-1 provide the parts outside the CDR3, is SQTIHQWPATLVQPVGSPLSLECTVEGTSNPNLYWYRQAAGRGLQLLFYSVGIGQISSEVPQNLSASRPQDRQFILSSKKLLLSDSGFYLCAWSVGSPNWEAFFGQGTRLTVV.